This T cell receptor beta chain was sequenced for a study of PD-1 blockade in classical Hodgkin lymphoma. Study-level information: Patients were administered nivolumab (3 mg/kg intravenously) every 2 weeks.

A word on this clone: Its antigen remains unknown.

Every patient had relapsed following autologous stem cell transplantation, and cohorts differed in brentuximab vedotin exposure. Overall study findings and caveats: Only CD4+ TCR diversity, not CD8+, had risen significantly by C4D1.

V lost 4 bases and J lost 2, with 13 bases in between. Germline V gene sequence: CDR1 SQVTM, CDR2 ANQGSEA. The CDR3 has 14 residues. Clones were sequenced by immunoSEQ multiplex PCR, and TCRdb holds only the in-frame ones, with some missing. The sample has about 37,000 clones; 76% are singletons. This TCR came from a human donor with classical Hodgkin lymphoma. V is TRBV29-1 and J is TRBJ2-3; D is perhaps TRBD2 (7 bases). The sequencing here drew on peripheral blood mononuclear cells (PBMCs), taken before the second cycle of nivolumab. CDR3 DNA sequence: TGCAGCGTTGTGGGGGGGCTTTTCACAGATACGCAGTATTTT. Residues: CSVVGGLFTDTQYF.